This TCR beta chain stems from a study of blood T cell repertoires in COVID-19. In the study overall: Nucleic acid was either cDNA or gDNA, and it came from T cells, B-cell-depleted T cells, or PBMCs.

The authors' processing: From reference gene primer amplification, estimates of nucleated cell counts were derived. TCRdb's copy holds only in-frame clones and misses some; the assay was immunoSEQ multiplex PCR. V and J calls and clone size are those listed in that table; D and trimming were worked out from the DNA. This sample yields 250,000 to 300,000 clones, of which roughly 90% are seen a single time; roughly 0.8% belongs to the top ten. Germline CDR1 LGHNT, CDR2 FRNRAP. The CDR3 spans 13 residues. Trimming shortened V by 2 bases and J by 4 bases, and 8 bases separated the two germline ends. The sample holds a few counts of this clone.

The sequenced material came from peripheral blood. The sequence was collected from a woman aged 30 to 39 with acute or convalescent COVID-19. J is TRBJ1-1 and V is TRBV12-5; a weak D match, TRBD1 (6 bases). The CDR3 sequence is CASGLLDSTEAFF. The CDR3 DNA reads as TGTGCTAGTGGTTTGCTGGACAGCACTGAAGCTTTCTTT.